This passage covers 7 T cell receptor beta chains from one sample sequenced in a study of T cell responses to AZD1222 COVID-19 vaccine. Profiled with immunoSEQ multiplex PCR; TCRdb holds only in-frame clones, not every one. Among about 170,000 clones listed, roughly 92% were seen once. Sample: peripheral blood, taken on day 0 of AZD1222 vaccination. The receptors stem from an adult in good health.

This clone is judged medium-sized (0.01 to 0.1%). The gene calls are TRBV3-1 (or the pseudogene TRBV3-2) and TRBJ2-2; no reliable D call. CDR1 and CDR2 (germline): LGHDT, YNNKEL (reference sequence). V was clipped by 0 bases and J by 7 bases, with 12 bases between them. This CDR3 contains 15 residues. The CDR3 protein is CASSQDSGPGGELFF. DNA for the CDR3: TGTGCCAGCAGCCAAGATTCAGGCCCGGGCGGGGAGCTGTTTTTT.

CDR3 amino acids: CASSPQRGDGYTF. The CDR3 DNA follows: TGTGCCAGCTCACCACAAAGGGGCGATGGCTACACCTTC. V usage is TRBV18 and J usage is TRBJ1-2; D possibly corresponds to TRBD1 (5 bases). This CDR3 contains 13 residues. Germline V gives CDR1 KGHSH, CDR2 LQKENI. V shed 1 base and J shed 6 bases, with 9 bases lying between them.

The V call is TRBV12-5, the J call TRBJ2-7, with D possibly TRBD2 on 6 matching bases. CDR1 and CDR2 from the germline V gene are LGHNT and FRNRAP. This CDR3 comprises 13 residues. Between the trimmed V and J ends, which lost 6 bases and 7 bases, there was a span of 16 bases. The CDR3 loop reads CASGTQWGDEQYF. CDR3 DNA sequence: TGTGCTAGTGGCACCCAATGGGGGGATGAGCAGTACTTC.

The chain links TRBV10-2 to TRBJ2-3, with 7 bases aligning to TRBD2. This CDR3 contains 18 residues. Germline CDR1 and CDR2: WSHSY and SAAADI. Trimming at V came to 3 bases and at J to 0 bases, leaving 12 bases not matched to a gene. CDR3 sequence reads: CASSDPLGLADSTDTQYF. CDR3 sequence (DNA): TGCGCCAGCAGTGACCCGCTCGGTCTAGCGGATAGCACAGATACGCAGTATTTT.

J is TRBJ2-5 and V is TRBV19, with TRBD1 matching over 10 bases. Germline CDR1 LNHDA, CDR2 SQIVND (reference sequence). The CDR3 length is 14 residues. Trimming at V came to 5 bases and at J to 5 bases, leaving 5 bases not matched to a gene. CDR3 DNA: TGTGCCAGTAGTTCGGGACAGGGGTGGGAGACCCAGTACTTC. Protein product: CASSSGQGWETQYF.

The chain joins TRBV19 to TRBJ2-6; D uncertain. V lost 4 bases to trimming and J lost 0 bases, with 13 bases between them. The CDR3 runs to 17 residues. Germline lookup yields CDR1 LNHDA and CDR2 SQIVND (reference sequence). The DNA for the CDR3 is TGTGCCAGTAGTAGCCCTGGCAGGCCCTCTGGGGCCAACGTCCTGACTTTC. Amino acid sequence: CASSSPGRPSGANVLTF.

The DNA of the CDR3 is TGTGCCATCAGTGGACAGTACGAGCAGTACTTC. Translating it yields CAISGQYEQYF. The chain uses TRBV10-3 and TRBJ2-7, with a tentative D call TRBD1 (5 bases). Germline CDR1 ENHRY, CDR2 SYGVKD. V dropped 4 bases and J dropped 4 bases, with 5 bases sitting between them. The CDR3 covers 11 residues.